What follows are 8 T cell receptor beta chains derived from one specimen sequenced in a study of CD8+ T cells in alopecia areata. Investigators isolated RNA and reverse transcribed it into cDNA to act as the sequencing template. Assay used: immunoSEQ multiplex PCR; TCRdb lists only in-frame clones, some missing. There are hundreds of thousands of clones in the sample; approximately 72% occur only once, and more than 1% lies in the top ten. The treatment here: oral pan-JAK inhibitor, 5-10 mg twice daily. The sample here was CD4+ T cells sorted from blood, taken around week 44, from a patient treated with tofacitinib. Receptors originate from a human donor with alopecia areata.

The chain has TRBV29-1 and TRBJ1-1; 7 bases fit TRBD1. Germline assignment: CDR1 SQVTM and CDR2 ANQGSEA. The CDR3 contains 11 residues. Germline trimming cut 6 bases from V and 8 bases from J; bases unmatched to any gene: 6. This CDR3 is CSVRDRLEAFF. CDR3 in DNA: TGCAGCGTGAGGGACAGACTAGAAGCTTTCTTT. Together with reference TRBV29-1 and TRBJ1-1, the CDR3 gives the full variable domain: SAVISQKPSRDICQRGTSLTIQCQVDSQVTMMFWYRQQPGQSLTLIATANQGSEATYESGFVIDKFPISRPNLTFSTLTVSNMSPEDSSIYLCSVRDRLEAFFGQGTRLTVV.

The chain is built from TRBV13 and TRBJ2-5; no clear D gene. The CDR3 totals 15 residues. Germline assignment: CDR1 PRHDT and CDR2 FYEKMQ (reference sequence). V was pared by 5 bases and J by 3 bases, with 16 bases between. CDR3 in DNA: TGTGCCAGCAGCCACCTTGCGTTATCTAAAGAGACCCAGTACTTC. The encoded protein is CASSHLALSKETQYF.

The chain joins TRBV9 to TRBJ1-2; D ambiguous. Germline assignment: CDR1 SGDLS and CDR2 YYNGEE. Trimming shortened V by 3 bases and J by 0 bases, and 9 bases separated the two germline ends. The CDR3 has 14 residues. The CDR3 DNA reads TGTGCCAGCAGCGAGGGCCTCACTAACTATGGCTACACCTTC. Protein: CASSEGLTNYGYTF. Supplemented by reference TRBV9 and TRBJ1-2, the full variable domain reads DSGVTQTPKHLITATGQRVTLRCSPRSGDLSVYWYQQSLDQGLQFLIQYYNGEERAKGNILERFSAQQFPDLHSELNLSSLELGDSALYFCASSEGLTNYGYTFGSGTRLTVV.

The chain carries TRBV30 and TRBJ1-2, with D unresolved. V dropped 4 bases and J dropped 4 bases, with 10 bases sitting between them. The CDR3 consists of 12 residues. CDR1 GTSNPN and CDR2 SVGIG come from the germline V gene (reference sequence). In nucleotides, the CDR3 is TGTGCCTGGATATCTATCCGCTATGGCTACACCTTC. This codes for CAWISIRYGYTF.

DNA for the CDR3: TGCAGCGTCGCTCAGGGTTTCGGGCTTGAAGCTTTCTTT. Encoded protein: CSVAQGFGLEAFF. The gene calls are TRBV29-1 and TRBJ1-1, with TRBD1 as a possible D gene (5 bases). Germline loops: CDR1 SQVTM, CDR2 ANQGSEA. This CDR3 comprises 13 residues. Trimming took 6 bases from V and 7 from J, leaving 18 bases between them.

The chain combines TRBV6-6 with TRBJ1-1, with TRBD1 as a possible D gene (6 bases). The CDR3 is 10 amino acids. The V gene lost 8 bases and the J gene lost 11 bases, with 12 bases spanning the gap. CDR1 is MNHNY and CDR2 is SVGAGI in the germline V gene (reference sequence). CDR3 nucleotides: TGTGCCAGCGGTCTCGGGGGCGCTTTCTTT. Its protein product is CASGLGGAFF.

Comments on this clone: The same CDR3 arises from other DNA sequences in this sample as well. The chain recombines TRBV18 with TRBJ1-4; D uncertain. CDR1 KGHSH and CDR2 LQKENI come from the germline V gene. The length of the CDR3 is 14 residues. Trimming stripped 2 bases from V and 0 bases from J, with 4 bases between. This CDR3 is CASSPGATNEKLFF. The CDR3 nucleotides read TGTGCCAGCTCACCAGGTGCAACTAATGAAAAACTGTTTTTT.

The V and J genes are TRBV27 and TRBJ2-7; possible D gene TRBD1, 6 bases. Germline CDR1 MNHEY, CDR2 SMNVEV (reference sequence). V lost 5 bases, J lost 3 bases, and 17 bases lay in between. There are 15 residues in the CDR3. As DNA, the CDR3 is TGTGCCAGCAGTGCGACGGGACACCTAGACTACGAGCAGTACTTC. Translating gives CASSATGHLDYEQYF.